This TCR beta chain appears in the sequencing data of a study of cytomegalovirus exposure and HLA in healthy donors (dated by TCRdb to the late 2010s). Turning to the overall study: An earlier analysis of several hundred of the donors reported 276 Gb of sequence data and around 100 million unique TCR beta sequences obtained from roughly 180 million T cells. The study aimed to test whether signatures of past pathogen exposure could be identified by cataloging public T cell receptors. An early release that covered some 630 HLA-typed donors contained about 300 gigabases of sequencing data and about 93 million unique TCR sequences. Typing coverage varied by locus: 629-630 donors for A, B, C, DRB1 and DQB1; more than 500 for DQA1; 606 for DPA1; some 470 for DPB1. Rather than using new phenotypic data, the later analysis identified candidate immune exposures from TCR beta sequences and from how often those sequences occurred across donors. To decide whether each TCR beta V gene segment behaved as functional or pseudogenic, an earlier analysis of fewer than 750 of the donors relied on high-throughput TCR beta sequencing. In a later analysis, previously published TCR beta repertoires from fewer than 750 donors were re-analyzed and high-resolution HLA genotyping was added so that TCR occurrence patterns could be studied. The study profiled the T cell repertoires of about 720 subjects by immunosequencing and related them to cytomegalovirus serostatus. Genome-wide SNP genotypes for about three fifths of the 666 donors were used in a later genetic analysis, which treated that subset as a discovery cohort. Five DR-DQ haplotypes were handled as single units for association and clustering because linkage in the cohort was strong. Both class I and class II loci were covered by HLA typing, at four-digit resolution. To predict cytomegalovirus infection status, the study combined high-throughput TCR immunosequencing, statistical association of individual TCRs with disease status, and machine learning. Donor age, sex, ethnicity and CMV serostatus were compiled alongside the repertoire data. Among around 400 genotyped donors of the cohort, an average of about 240,000 unique TCR beta nucleotide sequences were sequenced per donor, roughly 20% of them non-productive. Besides the first cohort of about 730 subjects, a separate validation cohort made up of 95 to 150 different subjects was used. Every repertoire in the discovery cohort had been generated on one and the same sequencing platform. Of the approximately 400 genotyped donors, over 65% fell in the genetic ancestry cluster associated with self-reported Caucasian donors. Findings and caveats that apply to the study as a whole: Some IMGT-functional V segments, including TRBV6-2 and TRBV6-3, could not be distinguished by the 87-base-pair reads and were therefore excluded. Compared with equally common non-associated chains, HLA-associated TCR beta chains in a later analysis were more clonally expanded and had lower generation probabilities. At a false discovery rate of 0.05, a later analysis linked fewer than 20,000 TCR beta sequences to specific HLA alleles. When HLA alleles, especially DR and DQ, strongly co-occurred, TCR associations were difficult to assign to individual alleles. Several of the top co-occurrence clusters appeared to be linked to parvovirus B19, influenza, CMV and Epstein-Barr virus, according to a later analysis. A cluster of highly shared sequence variants was judged likely to represent a technical artifact of the sequencing pipeline. Across donors, most TCR sequences were observed very rarely, whereas some public TCRs were present in many individuals. The authors suggested that the approach could potentially be extended to other disease states and immunological phenotypes. Cytomegalovirus status was reported to be diagnosed by the classifier with high specificity and sensitivity in both the original and validation cohorts. A further reported finding was that TCR beta sequences accurately predicted the HLA-A and HLA-B alleles for most subjects in the first cohort. Compared with the roughly 670-donor mean, donors in an Asian-associated ancestry cluster had fewer N-insertions in productive TCRs, according to a later genetic analysis. In a later analysis, the rate of TCR association differed among HLA loci, with DRB1 alleles having the most associated TCRs and HLA-C alleles having the fewest. In the study, about 150 TCR beta chains were listed as associated with cytomegalovirus. The only immune exposure information available for the cohort was CMV serostatus. Linkage disequilibrium might explain the correlated functional status among segregating V segments, but an unknown experimental factor could not be ruled out. Sequencing depth was assumed to be roughly uniform across donors in the presence/absence analyses, though that assumption may not hold. V-gene and J-gene trimming of TCR beta chains was associated with a missense DCLRE1C variant in a later genetic analysis, and the association was replicated in an independent cohort. Broadly in line with IMGT annotations, most TCR beta V segments showed up in productive rearrangements about 90% or about 30% of the time in an earlier analysis of 587 of the donors. About 15 rarely observed V segments, including chromosome 9 orphons, were excluded from the earlier analysis of a few hundred of the donors because counts were too low. In vitro tests confirmed that a few of the cytomegalovirus-associated TCR beta chains recognize cytomegalovirus antigens. HLA typing was unavailable for some donors at each locus, so association tests used only the typed subset. In a later analysis, most CMV-associated TCR beta chains were found to appear HLA-restricted, with HLA associations seemingly driven largely by CMV exposure. In this cohort, only TCR beta chains were sequenced, and detectable features were limited by the absence of alpha or paired-chain data.

In total, just over 650 healthy bone marrow donors made up the cohort. Cohort members were all nominally healthy when sampled, although unrecorded immune exposures were likely present. The donor was CMV seropositive and was included in the group of 289 seropositive cohort members. Each donor provided a peripheral blood sample, and peripheral blood mononuclear cells were used for TCR beta sequencing. Genomic DNA was extracted from the blood cell samples with the Qiagen DNeasy Blood Extraction Kit. The method was the immunoSEQ multiplex PCR assay. The multiplex PCR relied on a mix of 60 forward primers for TCR Vbeta segments and 13 reverse primers for TCR Jbeta segments. Amplification of the CDR3 region of rearranged TCR beta genes was performed with a multiplex PCR assay on genomic DNA. Amplified TCR beta libraries were sequenced as 87-base-pair reads on the Illumina HiSeq System. The study's processing was this. A later analysis counted tens of millions of unique TCR beta chains across the 550 to 800 repertoires, and 10 million to 12 million of these chains were shared by at least two donors. Raw reads were error-corrected and collapsed into unique sequences by a nearest-neighbor algorithm in which closely related sequences were merged to remove PCR and sequencing errors. CDR3 sequences were aligned to IMGT reference sequences to assign V, D and J gene segments. Each retained sequence needed at least a six-nucleotide match to both a V gene segment and a J gene segment. A rearrangement counted as productive if the CDR3 had no stop codons and remained in frame with V and J, and every other rearrangement counted as non-productive. CDR3 was defined by IMGT convention, running from the second conserved V-encoded cysteine to the conserved J-encoded phenylalanine. Sequences without an unambiguous match to a single V gene segment were excluded from the earlier analysis of a few hundred of the donors. An earlier analysis of 587 of the donors classified V segments as functional when productive rearrangements were above 56.7% and as segregating when the standard deviation between donors was above 5%. A statistical classification framework was built for diagnosing cytomegalovirus status from the catalog of TCR beta chain sequences. V and J gene assignment, in a later analysis, came from comparing TCR nucleotide sequences with IMGT/GENE-DB human TR gene sequences. Using the TCRdist pipeline, a later analysis assigned CDR3 sequences along with most-parsimonious VDJ recombination scenarios. In a later analysis, each TCR beta chain was defined by its CDR3 amino acid sequence together with its V-gene family, and reads lacking a unique V-gene family were excluded. In a later analysis, around 650 highly shared, low-generation-probability nucleotide sequences were removed to address suspected cross-contamination and a sequencing artifact. For each public chain, a later analysis derived a clonal expansion index from normalized ranks of inferred template counts within each repertoire. Generation probabilities in a later analysis came from a VDJ recombination model fitted to out-of-frame rearrangements, and those results were checked against IGoR. Hypergeometric tests were used in a later analysis to score TCR-TCR, TCR-HLA and TCR-CMV co-occurrence, with a repertoire-size bias correction applied to the TCR pairs. In a later analysis, false discovery rates were estimated by permuting HLA or CMV assignments 20 times. In a later analysis, co-occurring TCRs were grouped using DBSCAN, with TCRdist sequence similarity added in when clustering inside HLA-allele-positive subsets. Repertoires with fewer than 30,000 or more than 120,000 public chains were left out of co-occurrence clustering, as were roughly five repertoires with anomalous nucleotide sharing. The clones in this table, taken by TCRdb from immuneACCESS, are in-frame only. Not every clone is retained; where verified, under half of the shortfall comes from an unresolved V gene, and the cause of the rest is unknown. That table supplies the V and J calls and clone size; D and trimming were determined from the DNA. The sample table lists hundreds of thousands of clones, under 70% of them with a count of one. Of the sample, 2.5% to 3% is held by the ten largest clones.

Trimming takes 6 bases from V and 12 bases from J, and the germline ends sit 12 bases apart. Including the terminal cysteine and phenylalanine, the CDR3 comprises 10 residues. The retained sequence is limited to the CDR3, 30 bases, with the frame set at the first base. Per the germline V gene, SGDLS is the CDR1 and YYNGEE is the CDR2. This clone came up a few times. Its antigen has not been determined. There are no base qualities to consult, and no much larger clone falls within one base. The V and J genes are TRBV9 and TRBJ1-2; the D gene is perhaps TRBD1, from 5 matching bases. Sequencing was carried out using PBMCs. This TCR was sampled from a man aged 35-49 years in good health and CMV-seropositive. The CDR3 region reads CASMGGTDTF. The nucleotide sequence reads TGTGCCAGCATGGGGGGGACGGACACCTTC.